Following are 23 T cell receptor beta chains from one sample sequenced in a study of cytomegalovirus exposure and HLA in healthy donors. The PCR used 60 Vbeta and 13 Jbeta primers. Produced via immunoSEQ multiplex PCR; TCRdb's table is partial and in-frame only. The sample consists of about 150,000 clones, about 9.1% of them appearing once. The sample comprised PBMCs. These receptors were taken from a woman aged 40 to 50 in good health and CMV-seropositive.

The table lists this clone with a few counts. The chain joins TRBV5-1 to TRBJ1-4, with 7 bases matching TRBD1. The length of the CDR3 is 16 residues. Trimming cost V 0 bases and J 3 bases; bases outside gene matches: 5. Germline V gene data show CDR1 as SGHRS and CDR2 as YFSETQ. The CDR3 region has the DNA TGCGCCAGCAGCTTGGAGCCGGGACAGTCTAATGAAAAACTGTTTTTT. Its protein product is CASSLEPGQSNEKLFF.

The chain has TRBV7-6 and TRBJ1-4; D possibly corresponds to TRBD1 (5 bases). Germline V gene data show CDR1 as SGHVS and CDR2 as FNYEAQ. With 4 bases removed from V and 3 bases from J, the gap between germline ends came to 15 bases. The CDR3 runs 16 residues. The CDR3 loop is CASSSSPGIANEKLFF. DNA of the CDR3: TGTGCCAGCAGCTCCTCCCCAGGGATCGCTAATGAAAAACTGTTTTTT.

The CDR3: CASSNRDRETQYF. The CDR3 DNA sequence: TGTGCCAGCAGTAACAGGGATCGGGAGACCCAGTACTTC. The chain has TRBV6-5 and TRBJ2-5; a possible D gene is TRBD1 (6 bases). This CDR3 comprises 13 residues. The germline V gene has CDR1 MNHEY and CDR2 SVGAGI. Trimming left V 5 bases short and J 5 bases short, with 12 bases between.

The rearrangement links TRBV29-1 to TRBJ1-2; tentatively, D is TRBD1 (6 bases). The V end was cut by 2 bases, the J end by 4 bases, with 14 bases between. The CDR3 contains 14 residues. CDR1 is SQVTM and CDR2 is ANQGSEA in the germline V gene. CDR3 residues: CSVENREGGYGYTF. The CDR3 bases are TGCAGCGTTGAAAACAGGGAAGGGGGCTATGGCTACACCTTC.

The table lists this clone with a few counts. The genes are TRBV6-1 and TRBJ2-2; the D gene is possibly TRBD2 (5 bases). Germline CDR1 reads MNHNS; CDR2 reads SASEGT. V was trimmed by 2 bases and J by 2 bases, leaving 12 bases between them. The length of the CDR3 is 16 residues. CDR3 in DNA: TGTGCCAGCAGTGAAATTCTGGGAGCCAACACCGGGGAGCTGTTTTTT. This translates into CASSEILGANTGELFF.

J is TRBJ1-3 and V is TRBV9; TRBD1 matches at 7 bases. This CDR3 has 14 residues. Losses at the gene ends were 10 bases for V and 4 bases for J; bases not matched to a gene: 11. Germline CDR1 SGDLS, CDR2 YYNGEE. CDR3 DNA: TGTGCCTCCTCCAAGGGGGCAGCAGGAAACACCATATATTTT. It is translated as CASSKGAAGNTIYF.

This clone was detected only a few times. The V call is TRBV19, the J call TRBJ1-4, with TRBD1 identical over 7 bases. V gave up 2 bases and J gave up 4 bases; unmatched junction bases: 4. Germline values: CDR1 LNHDA, CDR2 SQIVND (reference sequence). The length of the CDR3 is 15 residues. The chain's CDR3 is CASSITGEINEKLFF. The CDR3 DNA follows: TGTGCCAGTAGTATAACAGGGGAGATTAATGAAAAACTGTTTTTT. The variable domain in full, with the rest retrieved from reference TRBV19 and TRBJ1-4, is DGGITQSPKYLFRKEGQNVTLSCEQNLNHDAMYWYRQDPGQGLRLIYYSQIVNDFQKGDIAEGYSVSREKKESFPLTVTSAQKNPTAFYLCASSITGEINEKLFFGSGTQLSVL.

V usage is TRBV4-1 and J usage is TRBJ2-4; TRBD2 aligns across 11 bases. The CDR3 runs to 19 residues. The germline gives CDR1 MGHRA, CDR2 YSYEKL. V shed 0 bases and J 6 bases; nucleotides not matched to a gene: 13. CDR3 DNA: TGCGCCAGCAGCCAAGATATCGCCCCGTTTACTAGCGGGGGAAACATTCAGTACTTC. Its translation: CASSQDIAPFTSGGNIQYF.

The gene calls are TRBV5-1 and TRBJ2-3; no firm D call. Trimming cost V 2 bases and J 2 bases, with 9 bases left between them. This CDR3 is built from 14 residues. CDR1 and CDR2 (germline): SGHRS, YFSETQ. CDR3 in DNA: TGCGCCAGCAGCTTCCGAGGTGTCACAGATACGCAGTATTTT. This sequence encodes CASSFRGVTDTQYF.

This clone was counted only a few times. The chain's CDR3 is CASSPRGVSGGSAYEQYF. The CDR3 DNA is TGTGCCAGCTCACCCAGGGGAGTGAGCGGGGGGTCTGCCTACGAGCAGTACTTC. J is TRBJ2-7 and V is TRBV18; TRBD2 agrees at 9 bases. V lost 3 bases to trimming and J lost 2 bases; unmatched junction nucleotides: 14. There are 18 residues in the CDR3. The V gene's germline CDR1 is KGHSH and CDR2 LQKENI. The full variable domain, rest sourced from reference TRBV18 and TRBJ2-7, is NAGVMQNPRHLVRRRGQEARLRCSPMKGHSHVYWYRQLPEEGLKFMVYLQKENIIDESGMPKERFSAEFPKEGPSILRIQQVVRGDSAAYFCASSPRGVSGGSAYEQYFGPGTRLTVT.

This clone was detected a few times. V is TRBV5-6 and J is TRBJ2-5; 7 bases map to TRBD1. V shed 0 bases and J 1 base; nucleotides not matched to a gene: 12. The germline gives CDR1 SGHDT, CDR2 YYEEEE. The CDR3 sequence is 18 residues long. CDR3 in DNA: TGTGCCAGCAGCTTGGATCAAGGGGGCACCTTATTCCAAGAGACCCAGTACTTC. It specifies CASSLDQGGTLFQETQYF.

This chain joins TRBV6-6 and TRBJ1-4; 7 bases line up with TRBD1. Germline V gene lookup returns CDR1 MNHNY and CDR2 SVGAGI (reference sequence). The CDR3 sequence is 15 residues long. The V segment lost 3 bases and the J segment 3 bases; nucleotides outside the gene matches: 4. DNA for the CDR3: TGTGCCAGCAGTTATGTGGGGACAGCTAATGAAAAACTGTTTTTT. It translates to CASSYVGTANEKLFF.

Only a few counts were recorded for this clone. The rearrangement uses TRBV5-5 and TRBJ2-1, with 8 bases identical to TRBD1. The ends lost 4 bases at V and 7 bases at J; junction bases unmatched: 7. The germline V gene has CDR1 SGHKS and CDR2 YYEKEE (reference sequence). The CDR3 has 14 residues. The CDR3 loop is CASSVADRGNEQFF. The CDR3 nucleotides read TGTGCCAGCAGCGTCGCCGACAGGGGAAATGAGCAGTTCTTC.

This clone was detected a few times. This sequence joins TRBV5-6 and TRBJ2-5, with 7 bases lining up with TRBD1. Per germline, CDR1 SGHDT and CDR2 YYEEEE. V shed 3 bases, J shed 7 bases, and the junction held 9 bases outside the gene matches. The CDR3 length is 14 residues. The CDR3 region is CASSSGQPSGTQYF. As DNA, the CDR3 is TGTGCCAGCAGCTCGGGACAGCCCTCTGGGACCCAGTACTTC.

The rearrangement joins TRBV9 to TRBJ2-1; 7 bases map to TRBD2. Germline values: CDR1 SGDLS, CDR2 YYNGEE. Germline trimming cut 0 bases from V and 10 bases from J; bases unmatched to any gene: 1. This CDR3 is 12 amino acids long. The DNA for the CDR3 is TGTGCCAGCAGCGTAGATAGCGGGGAGCAGTTCTTC. Amino acid sequence: CASSVDSGEQFF.

CDR3 in DNA: TGCGCCAGCAGCCAAACACCGGACAGGCAAGAGACCCAGTACTTC. Translation gives CASSQTPDRQETQYF. The chain joins TRBV4-1 to TRBJ2-5; 7 positions agree with TRBD1. V was clipped by 2 bases and J by 2 bases; unmatched bases: 5. Germline loops: CDR1 MGHRA, CDR2 YSYEKL. The CDR3 is 15 amino acids.

This clone appeared a few times. The rearrangement joins TRBV6-5 to TRBJ1-5; D uncertain. This CDR3 comprises 14 residues. CDR1 and CDR2 from the germline V gene are MNHEY and SVGAGI. Trimming removed 5 bases from V and 0 bases from J, with 8 bases in between. The CDR3 here is CASSHDYSNQPQHF. As DNA, the CDR3 is TGTGCCAGCAGTCACGACTATAGCAATCAGCCCCAGCATTTT.

This chain joins TRBV11-3 and TRBJ1-1; D possibly corresponds to TRBD1 (5 bases). The CDR3 has 13 residues. Trimming removed 9 bases at V and 8 bases at J, with 19 bases between. The V gene's germline CDR1 is SGHNT and CDR2 YENEEA. CDR3 DNA sequence: TGTGCCAGAAGCCAGGGCCTTCTAACGGAAGCTTTCTTT. Amino acids: CARSQGLLTEAFF.

This clone was seen more than once but under ten times. The sample holds other DNA sequences that translate to the same CDR3. The rearrangement joins TRBV5-1 to TRBJ2-3; D is unresolved. V gave up 0 bases and J gave up 2 bases, with 4 bases separating them. Germline V gene lookup returns CDR1 SGHRS and CDR2 YFSETQ. There are 13 residues in the CDR3. The CDR3 loop reads CASSLASTDTQYF. The CDR3 region has the DNA TGCGCCAGCAGCTTGGCGTCCACAGATACGCAGTATTTT.

J is TRBJ2-3 and V is TRBV5-1; 8 nucleotides align to TRBD1. CDR3 length equals 16 residues. Germline V gene data show CDR1 as SGHRS and CDR2 as YFSETQ. V lost 7 bases to trimming and J lost 3 bases; unmatched junction nucleotides: 13. The CDR3 sequence: CASCPLSGGITDTQYF. The CDR3 bases are TGCGCCAGCTGTCCTCTCTCAGGGGGCATTACAGATACGCAGTATTTT.

This chain links TRBV29-1 with TRBJ2-5; tentatively, D is TRBD1 (5 bases). Germline CDR1 SQVTM, CDR2 ANQGSEA. The V and J ends lost 6 bases and 3 bases respectively, with 11 bases between them. This CDR3 region has 12 residues. The CDR3 DNA is TGCAGCGTCGGACAACTCGAAGAGACCCAGTACTTC. The encoded protein is CSVGQLEETQYF.

The sample holds a few counts of this clone. This chain connects TRBV29-1 to TRBJ2-1; TRBD1 might be the D (8 bases). Trimming pared 1 base from V and 0 bases from J, leaving 16 bases between. The CDR3 consists of 17 residues. Germline assignment: CDR1 SQVTM and CDR2 ANQGSEA. The CDR3 DNA reads as TGCAGCGTTGAAGGGGGAGGGACAGGCTTCTCCTACAATGAGCAGTTCTTC. As protein: CSVEGGGTGFSYNEQFF.

This clone occurred a few times. The chain links TRBV6-5 to TRBJ1-1; the D is unclear. Trimming took 4 bases from V and 1 from J, leaving 13 bases between them. Germline V CDR1 and CDR2: MNHEY, SVGAGI. This CDR3 comprises 15 residues. CDR3 sequence: CASSLSGLRNTEAFF. As DNA, the CDR3 is TGTGCCAGCAGTTTATCAGGACTTCGGAACACTGAAGCTTTCTTT.